One and the same sample provided the 9 T cell receptor beta chains below, sequenced in a study of Tregs in tolerant kidney transplant recipients. The data were produced by immunoSEQ multiplex PCR, yet TCRdb's version contains in-frame clones alone and is incomplete. The profile shows about 88,000 clones, approximately 94% of them singletons. The sample consisted of CD8+ T cells from blood. These receptor sequences come from a human donor in good health.

This chain joins TRBV7-8 and TRBJ2-3, with D maybe TRBD1 (6 bases). The ends were cut back, 1 base at V and 2 bases at J, with 16 bases in the middle. The CDR3 has 17 amino acids. Germline CDR1 is SGHVS and CDR2 is FQNEAQ. CDR3 nucleotides: TGTGCCAGCAGCTTAGTCAAGGGGACAAGACACACAGATACGCAGTATTTT. This gives the protein CASSLVKGTRHTDTQYF.

CDR3 sequence reads: CASSHLYGQVSYEQYF. CDR3 bases: TGTGCCAGCAGTCACCTCTACGGACAGGTATCCTACGAGCAGTACTTC. The chain carries TRBV27 and TRBJ2-7; 7 nucleotides agree with TRBD1. Per germline, CDR1 MNHEY and CDR2 SMNVEV (reference sequence). Trimming took 5 bases from V and 1 from J; bases not matched to a gene: 11. This CDR3 spans 16 amino acids.

The chain uses TRBV7-8 and TRBJ2-7; no reliable D call. Looked up from germline, CDR1 is SGHVS and CDR2 is FQNEAQ. V was cut by 3 bases and J by 3 bases, with 9 bases left in between. This CDR3 has 13 residues. The CDR3 coding sequence is TGTGCCAGCAGCTTGTTGGGGAACTACGAGCAGTACTTC. Its translation is CASSLLGNYEQYF.

This clone was counted only a few times. Other nucleotide sequences in the sample specify the same CDR3. The chain couples TRBV27 to TRBJ2-7; 12 nucleotides match TRBD2. The CDR3 sequence is 14 residues long. Germline lookup yields CDR1 MNHEY and CDR2 SMNVEV (reference sequence). V lost 6 bases, J lost 2 bases, and 2 bases stayed unmatched. CDR3 in amino acids: CASSLAGGPYEQYF. The CDR3 region has the DNA TGTGCCAGCAGCCTAGCGGGAGGGCCCTACGAGCAGTACTTC.

This chain uses TRBV27 with TRBJ2-7; D not resolved. The V end lost 6 bases, the J end lost 3 bases, and 15 bases lay between the germline ends. The germline CDR1 and CDR2 sequences are MNHEY and SMNVEV (reference sequence). The CDR3 is 14 amino acids. The CDR3 DNA is TGTGCCAGCAGCTTCGTGGGGAACTACTACGAGCAGTACTTC. Residues: CASSFVGNYYEQYF.

The chain recombines TRBV18 with TRBJ1-5, with D possibly being TRBD1 (5 bases). There are 14 residues in the CDR3. Trimming cost V 4 bases and J 8 bases, with 15 bases left between them. The germline V gene encodes CDR1 KGHSH and CDR2 LQKENI. CDR3: CASSRDGGREPQHF. CDR3 sequence (DNA): TGTGCCAGCTCACGAGACGGGGGAAGGGAGCCCCAGCATTTT.

This chain connects TRBV9 to TRBJ2-7; D ambiguous. There are 12 residues in the CDR3. Germline loops: CDR1 SGDLS, CDR2 YYNGEE. V was shortened by 3 bases and J by 0 bases, with 4 bases between the two germline ends. CDR3 residues: CASSGDSYEQYF. In nucleotides, the CDR3 is TGTGCCAGCAGCGGTGACTCCTACGAGCAGTACTTC. Together with reference TRBV9 and TRBJ2-7, the CDR3 gives the full variable domain: DSGVTQTPKHLITATGQRVTLRCSPRSGDLSVYWYQQSLDQGLQFLIQYYNGEERAKGNILERFSAQQFPDLHSELNLSSLELGDSALYFCASSGDSYEQYFGPGTRLTVT.

The V and J genes are TRBV6-1 and TRBJ1-2; possible D gene TRBD1, 5 bases. Germline CDR1 and CDR2: MNHNS and SASEGT. The ends were cut back, 1 base at V and 3 bases at J, with 9 bases in the middle. The CDR3 sequence is 14 residues long. In DNA, the CDR3 is TGTGCCAGCAGTGAAGGCAGGGTTTACTATGGCTACACCTTC. It translates to CASSEGRVYYGYTF.

V is TRBV6-1 and J is TRBJ2-7; D may correspond to TRBD1 or TRBD2 (6 bases each). V lost 1 base and J lost 2, with 21 bases in between. The CDR3 extends over 18 amino acids. Per the germline V gene, CDR1 is MNHNS and CDR2 is SASEGT. The CDR3 reads CASSEGPPGGGVPYEQYF. The CDR3 DNA sequence: TGTGCCAGCAGTGAAGGCCCCCCCGGGGGCGGGGTTCCCTACGAGCAGTACTTC.